This TCR beta chain was captured by sequencing in a study of blood T cells in healthy people across ages. Through a sample-barcoded 5' primer and a J-beta primer mix, a second PCR was run for 7 to 11 cycles. TCRdb ran MiXCR on the 5' RACE reads and lists one entry per CDR3 protein. The sample includes about 1 million distinct CDR3 sequences, over 35% of them seen just once. Germline values: CDR1 SGHVS, CDR2 FQNEAQ. The CDR3 has 16 amino acids. V was pared by 5 bases and J by 1 base, with 17 bases between. The specimen was blood. The V and J genes are TRBV7-8 and TRBJ1-1; D is uncertain. The origin of this receptor is an older woman in good health. The CDR3 DNA sequence: TGTGCCAGCAGCCTGAGCCTTTTTATGGGGAACACTGAAGCTTTCTTT. It specifies CASSLSLFMGNTEAFF. Using reference TRBV7-8 and TRBJ1-1 for the parts outside the CDR3, the full variable domain is GAGVSQSPRYKVAKRGQDVALRCDPISGHVSLFWYQQALGQGPEFLTYFQNEAQLDKSGLPSDRFFAERPEGSVSTLKIQRTQQEDSAVYLCASSLSLFMGNTEAFFGQGTRLTVV.